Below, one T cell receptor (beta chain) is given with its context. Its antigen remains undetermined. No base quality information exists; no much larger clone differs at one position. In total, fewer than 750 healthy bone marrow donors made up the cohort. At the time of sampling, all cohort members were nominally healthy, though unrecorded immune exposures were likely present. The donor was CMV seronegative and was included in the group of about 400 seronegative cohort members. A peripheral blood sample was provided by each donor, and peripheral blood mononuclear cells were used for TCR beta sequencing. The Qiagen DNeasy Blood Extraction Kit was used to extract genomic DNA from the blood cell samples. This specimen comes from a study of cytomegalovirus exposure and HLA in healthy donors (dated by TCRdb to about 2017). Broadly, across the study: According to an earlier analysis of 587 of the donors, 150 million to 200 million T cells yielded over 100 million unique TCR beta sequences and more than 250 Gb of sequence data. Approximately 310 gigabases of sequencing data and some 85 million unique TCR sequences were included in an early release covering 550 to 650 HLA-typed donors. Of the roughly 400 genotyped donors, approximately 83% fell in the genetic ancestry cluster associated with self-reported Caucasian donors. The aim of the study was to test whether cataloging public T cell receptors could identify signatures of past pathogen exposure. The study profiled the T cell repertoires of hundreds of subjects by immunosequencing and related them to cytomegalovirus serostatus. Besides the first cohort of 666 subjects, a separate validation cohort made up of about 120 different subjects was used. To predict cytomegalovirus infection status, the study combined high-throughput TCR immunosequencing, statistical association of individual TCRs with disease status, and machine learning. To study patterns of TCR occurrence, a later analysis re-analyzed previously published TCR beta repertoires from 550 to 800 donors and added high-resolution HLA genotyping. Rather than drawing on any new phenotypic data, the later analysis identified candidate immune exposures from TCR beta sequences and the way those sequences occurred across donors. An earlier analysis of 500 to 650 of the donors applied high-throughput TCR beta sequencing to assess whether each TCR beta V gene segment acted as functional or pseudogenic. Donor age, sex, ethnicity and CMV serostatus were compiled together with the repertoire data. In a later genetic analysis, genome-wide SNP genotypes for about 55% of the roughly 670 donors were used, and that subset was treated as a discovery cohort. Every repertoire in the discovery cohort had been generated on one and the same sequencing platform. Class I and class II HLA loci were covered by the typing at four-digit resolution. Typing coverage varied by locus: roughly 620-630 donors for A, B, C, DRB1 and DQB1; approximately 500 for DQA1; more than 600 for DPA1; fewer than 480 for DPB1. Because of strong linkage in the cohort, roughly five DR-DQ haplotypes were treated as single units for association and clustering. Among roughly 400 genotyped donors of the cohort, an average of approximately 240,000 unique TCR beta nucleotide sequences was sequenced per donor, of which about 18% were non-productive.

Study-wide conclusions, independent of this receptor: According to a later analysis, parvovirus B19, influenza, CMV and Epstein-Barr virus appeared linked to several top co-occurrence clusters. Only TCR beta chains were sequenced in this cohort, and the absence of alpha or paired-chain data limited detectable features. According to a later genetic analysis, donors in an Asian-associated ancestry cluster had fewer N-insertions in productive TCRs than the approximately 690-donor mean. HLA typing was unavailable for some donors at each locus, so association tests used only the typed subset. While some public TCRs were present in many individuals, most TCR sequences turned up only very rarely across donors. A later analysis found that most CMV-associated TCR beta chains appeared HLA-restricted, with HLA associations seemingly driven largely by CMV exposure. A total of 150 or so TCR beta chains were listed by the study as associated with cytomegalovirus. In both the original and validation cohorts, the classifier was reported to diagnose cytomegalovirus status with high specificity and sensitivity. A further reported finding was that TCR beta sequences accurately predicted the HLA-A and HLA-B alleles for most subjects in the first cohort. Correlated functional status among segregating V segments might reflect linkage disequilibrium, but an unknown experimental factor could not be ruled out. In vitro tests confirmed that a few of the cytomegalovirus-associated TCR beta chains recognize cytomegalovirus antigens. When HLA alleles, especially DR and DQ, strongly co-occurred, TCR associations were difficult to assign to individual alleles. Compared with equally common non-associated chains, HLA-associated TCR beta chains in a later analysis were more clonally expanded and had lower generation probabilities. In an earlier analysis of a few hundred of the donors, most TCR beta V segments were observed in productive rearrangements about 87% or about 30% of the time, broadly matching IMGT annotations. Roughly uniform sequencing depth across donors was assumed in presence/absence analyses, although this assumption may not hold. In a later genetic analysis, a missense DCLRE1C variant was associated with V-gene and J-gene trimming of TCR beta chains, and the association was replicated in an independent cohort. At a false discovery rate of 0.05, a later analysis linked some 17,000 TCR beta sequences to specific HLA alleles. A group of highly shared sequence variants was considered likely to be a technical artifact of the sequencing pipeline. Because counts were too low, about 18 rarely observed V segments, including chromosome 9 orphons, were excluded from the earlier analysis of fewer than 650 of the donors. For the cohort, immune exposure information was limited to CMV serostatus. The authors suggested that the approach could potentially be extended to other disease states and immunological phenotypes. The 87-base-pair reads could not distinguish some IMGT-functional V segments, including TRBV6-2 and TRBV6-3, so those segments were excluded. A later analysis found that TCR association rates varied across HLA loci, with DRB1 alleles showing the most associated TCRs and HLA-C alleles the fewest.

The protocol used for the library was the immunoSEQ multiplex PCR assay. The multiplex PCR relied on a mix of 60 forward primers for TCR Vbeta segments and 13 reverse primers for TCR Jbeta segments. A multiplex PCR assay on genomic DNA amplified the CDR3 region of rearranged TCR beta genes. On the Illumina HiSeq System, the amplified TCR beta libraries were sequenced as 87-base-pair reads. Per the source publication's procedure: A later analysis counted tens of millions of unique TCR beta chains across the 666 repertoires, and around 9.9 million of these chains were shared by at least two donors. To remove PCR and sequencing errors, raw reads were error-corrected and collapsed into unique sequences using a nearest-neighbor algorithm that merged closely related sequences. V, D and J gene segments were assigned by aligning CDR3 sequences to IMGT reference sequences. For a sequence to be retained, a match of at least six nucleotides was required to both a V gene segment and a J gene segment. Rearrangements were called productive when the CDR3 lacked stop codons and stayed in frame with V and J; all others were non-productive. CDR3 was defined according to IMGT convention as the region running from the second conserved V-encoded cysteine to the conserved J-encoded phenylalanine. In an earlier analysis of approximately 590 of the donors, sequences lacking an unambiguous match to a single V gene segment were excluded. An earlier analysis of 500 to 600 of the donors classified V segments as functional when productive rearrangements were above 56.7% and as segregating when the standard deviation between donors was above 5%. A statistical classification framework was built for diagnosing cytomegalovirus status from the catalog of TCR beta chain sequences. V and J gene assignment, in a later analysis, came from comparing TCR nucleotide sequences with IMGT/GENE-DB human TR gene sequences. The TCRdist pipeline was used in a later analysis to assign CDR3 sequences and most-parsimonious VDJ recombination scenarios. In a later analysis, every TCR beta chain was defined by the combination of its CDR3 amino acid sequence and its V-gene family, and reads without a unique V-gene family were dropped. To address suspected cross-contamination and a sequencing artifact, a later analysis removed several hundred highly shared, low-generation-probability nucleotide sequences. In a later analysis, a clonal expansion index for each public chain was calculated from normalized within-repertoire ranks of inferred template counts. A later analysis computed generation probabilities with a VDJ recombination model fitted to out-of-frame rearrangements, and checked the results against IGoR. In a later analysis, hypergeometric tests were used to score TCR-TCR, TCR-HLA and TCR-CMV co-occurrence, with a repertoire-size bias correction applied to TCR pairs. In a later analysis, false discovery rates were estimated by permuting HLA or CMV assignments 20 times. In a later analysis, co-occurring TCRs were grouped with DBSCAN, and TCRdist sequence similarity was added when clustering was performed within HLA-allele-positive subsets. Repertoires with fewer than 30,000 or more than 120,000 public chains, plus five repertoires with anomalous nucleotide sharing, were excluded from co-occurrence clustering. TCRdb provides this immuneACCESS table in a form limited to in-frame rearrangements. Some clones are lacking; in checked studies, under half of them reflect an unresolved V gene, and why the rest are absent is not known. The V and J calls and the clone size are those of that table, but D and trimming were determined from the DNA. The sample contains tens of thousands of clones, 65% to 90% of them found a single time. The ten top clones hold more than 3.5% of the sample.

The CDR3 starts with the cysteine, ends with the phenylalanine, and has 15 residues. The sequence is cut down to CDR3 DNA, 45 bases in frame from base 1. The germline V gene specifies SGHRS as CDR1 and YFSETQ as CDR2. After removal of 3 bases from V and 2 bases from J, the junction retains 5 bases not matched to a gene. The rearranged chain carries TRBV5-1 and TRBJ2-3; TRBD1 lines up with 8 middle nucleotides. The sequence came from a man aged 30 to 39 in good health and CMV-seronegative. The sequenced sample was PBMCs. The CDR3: CASSWTGRHTDTQYF. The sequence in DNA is TGCGCCAGCAGCTGGACAGGGCGACACACAGATACGCAGTATTTT.